Each of the 26 T cell receptor beta chains below was sequenced from the same sample in a study of blood T cell repertoires in COVID-19. Sequenced by immunoSEQ multiplex PCR; TCRdb stores in-frame clones only, minus some. The sample lists about half a million clones, approximately 86% occurring once. The sample comprised PBMCs or T cells enriched from blood (not recorded which). These receptor sequences come from a woman aged 60-75 years who had recovered from COVID-19.

J is TRBJ1-2 and V is TRBV7-9; TRBD1 matches 10 bases. The length of the CDR3 is 14 residues. Germline V gene sequence: CDR1 SEHNR, CDR2 FQNEAQ (reference sequence). With V trimmed by 6 bases and J by 3 bases, 4 bases remained unmatched. CDR3: CASRTGTGDYGYTF. CDR3 sequence (DNA): TGTGCCAGCAGAACCGGGACAGGGGACTATGGCTACACCTTC.

This clone showed up just a few times. The chain couples TRBV3-1 (or the pseudogene TRBV3-2) to TRBJ1-2; TRBD1 might be the D (5 bases). The CDR3 length is 16 residues. Germline V gene sequence: CDR1 LGHDT, CDR2 YNNKEL (reference sequence). The V end was cut by 2 bases, the J end by 5 bases, with 18 bases between. The CDR3 coding sequence is TGTGCCAGCAGCCAAAAGGTGTCAGGGCCAGGGTATGGCTACACCTTC. It codes for CASSQKVSGPGYGYTF.

The chain carries TRBV7-2 and TRBJ1-2; D gene unclear. The germline CDR1 and CDR2 sequences are SGHTA and FQGNSA. This CDR3 contains 14 residues. Trimming shortened V by 4 bases and J by 2 bases, and 11 bases separated the two germline ends. This CDR3 reads CASSSYTENYGYTF. CDR3 nucleotide sequence: TGTGCCAGCAGCTCGTACACAGAGAACTATGGCTACACCTTC.

The chain links TRBV18 to TRBJ1-2, with D perhaps TRBD1 (6 bases). Germline V gene data show CDR1 as KGHSH and CDR2 as LQKENI. V lost 1 base to trimming and J lost 1 base, with 7 bases between them. CDR3 size: 14 residues. The CDR3: CASSPQGVNYGYTF. For the CDR3, the DNA is TGTGCCAGCTCACCACAGGGGGTTAACTATGGCTACACCTTC.

The chain links TRBV2 to TRBJ1-1, with TRBD1 identical over 10 bases. The V and J ends lost 5 bases and 6 bases, in that order; junction bases with no gene match: 6. Germline loops: CDR1 SNHLY, CDR2 FYNNEI. This CDR3 region has 14 residues. The CDR3 DNA is TGTGCCAGCAGTCAGGGACAGGGGTGGTCTGAAGCTTTCTTT. This sequence encodes CASSQGQGWSEAFF. Looking up the rest from reference TRBV2 and TRBJ1-1 gives the full variable domain: EPEVTQTPSHQVTQMGQEVILRCVPISNHLYFYWYRQILGQKVEFLVSFYNNEISEKSEIFDDQFSVERPDGSNFTLKIRSTKLEDSAMYFCASSQGQGWSEAFFGQGTRLTVV.

This clone showed up just once. CDR3 loop: CATSDPPGQGWDTQYF. DNA for the CDR3: TGTGCCACCAGTGATCCCCCGGGACAGGGGTGGGATACGCAGTATTTT. The chain combines TRBV24-1 with TRBJ2-3; 10 nucleotides align to TRBD1. The CDR3 is made up of 16 amino acids. Trimming at V came to 3 bases and at J to 6 bases, leaving 8 bases not matched to a gene. Germline loops: CDR1 KGHDR, CDR2 SFDVKD.

This chain connects TRBV24-1 to TRBJ2-1, with a possible D match to TRBD1 (6 bases). Per the germline V gene, CDR1 is KGHDR and CDR2 is SFDVKD. The CDR3 has 16 residues. Trimming took off 5 bases at V and 6 bases at J, with 19 bases between the two ends. The CDR3 DNA sequence: TGTGCCACCAGTGTCTCGACAGGACCCTGGGGCAATGAGCAGTTCTTC. Amino acid sequence: CATSVSTGPWGNEQFF.

Points on this clone: This sample also contains other DNA sequences that code for the same CDR3. The chain links TRBV2 to TRBJ1-5, with TRBD1 matching over 8 bases. The trim removed 6 bases at V and 1 base at J, leaving 2 bases unmatched. Germline CDR1 SNHLY, CDR2 FYNNEI. This CDR3 has 14 residues. As DNA, the CDR3 is TGTGCCAGCAGCCGGACAGGGAGCAATCAGCCCCAGCATTTT. This encodes CASSRTGSNQPQHF.

V and J are TRBV2 and TRBJ1-5, with unresolved D. Germline CDR1 is SNHLY and CDR2 is FYNNEI. CDR3 length: 13 amino acids. Trimming cost V 1 base and J 7 bases, with 8 bases left between them. In nucleotides, the CDR3 is TGTGCCAGCAGTGAAGGCCGGGAGCAGCCCCAGCATTTT. Its translation: CASSEGREQPQHF.

This rearrangement joins TRBV5-1 to TRBJ2-1, with no clear D. The CDR3 length is 14 residues. V was clipped by 0 bases and J by 10 bases, with 14 bases between them. Germline V gene sequence: CDR1 SGHRS, CDR2 YFSETQ. Written as DNA, the CDR3 is TGCGCCAGCAGCTTGGACACAGCCCGCTTGGAGCAGTTCTTC. Translation: CASSLDTARLEQFF.

The genes are TRBV9 and TRBJ2-5, with 8 nucleotides matching TRBD2. Germline CDR1 is SGDLS and CDR2 is YYNGEE. V gave up 0 bases and J gave up 1 base; unmatched junction bases: 5. The CDR3 is 16 amino acids. CDR3 sequence: CASSVGSGGLQETQYF. For the CDR3, the DNA is TGTGCCAGCAGCGTAGGGAGCGGGGGCCTCCAAGAGACCCAGTACTTC.

The J gene is TRBJ2-5, the V gene TRBV5-1; TRBD1 is a possible D gene (6 bases). The V end lost 2 bases, the J end lost 5 bases, and 13 bases lay between the germline ends. The CDR3 runs to 14 residues. In germline, CDR1 is SGHRS, CDR2 YFSETQ. The CDR3 protein is CASSLAGAPETQYF. CDR3 nucleotide sequence: TGCGCCAGCAGCTTAGCAGGGGCGCCGGAGACCCAGTACTTC.

The chain combines TRBV5-1 with TRBJ2-1; TRBD1 might be the D (6 bases). Germline V lookup: CDR1 SGHRS, CDR2 YFSETQ. Trimming stripped 0 bases from V and 2 bases from J, with 12 bases between. The CDR3 contains 16 residues. CDR3 nucleotides: TGCGCCAGCAGCTTGGGAGGGCAGGGGACCTACAATGAGCAGTTCTTC. Its translation is CASSLGGQGTYNEQFF.

The chain employs TRBV7-8 and TRBJ1-4; 7 bases agree with TRBD1. Germline lookup yields CDR1 SGHVS and CDR2 FQNEAQ. Unmatched junction bases numbered 13, after V lost 5 bases and J lost 7 bases. The CDR3 is 16 residues long. CDR3 sequence: CASSVDTGARGEKLFF. CDR3 sequence (DNA): TGTGCCAGCAGCGTAGACACAGGGGCGCGGGGTGAAAAACTGTTTTTT.

Turning to this clone: The sample contains more than one DNA sequence encoding this CDR3. The chain recombines TRBV19 with TRBJ2-5; D might be TRBD1 (5 bases). Germline V gives CDR1 LNHDA, CDR2 SQIVND (reference sequence). The CDR3 covers 13 residues. Trimming cost V 2 bases and J 2 bases, with 6 bases left between them. The CDR3 nucleotides read TGTGCCAGTAGTATAAGGGGTCAAGAGACCCAGTACTTC. Translation: CASSIRGQETQYF.

The chain combines TRBV18 with TRBJ2-2, with a weak D call TRBD2 (6 bases). Germline CDR1 reads KGHSH; CDR2 reads LQKENI. CDR3 size: 16 residues. V lost 3 bases, J lost 6 bases, and 17 bases lay in between. CDR3 sequence reads: CASSPVDYQRPGELFF. The CDR3 DNA is TGTGCCAGCTCACCTGTGGACTATCAACGGCCCGGGGAGCTGTTTTTT.

This chain connects TRBV24-1 to TRBJ2-3; D possibly corresponds to TRBD2 (5 bases). This CDR3 is 15 amino acids long. Germline CDR1 and CDR2: KGHDR and SFDVKD. V was pared by 0 bases and J by 4 bases, with 10 bases between. The CDR3: CATSDLSHGADTQYF. CDR3 coding DNA: TGTGCCACCAGTGATTTGAGTCACGGGGCAGATACGCAGTATTTT.

This clone was counted only a few times. V usage is TRBV2 and J usage is TRBJ1-5; possibly TRBD1 for D (6 bases). This CDR3 comprises 13 residues. Germline V gene lookup returns CDR1 SNHLY and CDR2 FYNNEI. CDR3 nucleotides: TGTGCTACATCGACAGGTCGAGATCAGCCCCAGCATTTT. This encodes CATSTGRDQPQHF.

This chain links TRBV29-1 with TRBJ2-2; D may be TRBD1 (6 bases). Germline CDR1 is SQVTM and CDR2 is ANQGSEA. The CDR3 consists of 12 residues. Trimming left V 4 bases short and J 4 bases short, with 7 bases between. The chain's CDR3 is CSVVRGTGELFF. Here the CDR3 DNA reads TGCAGCGTTGTCAGGGGCACCGGGGAGCTGTTTTTT.

The chain employs TRBV7-8 and TRBJ2-1; 7 bases align to TRBD2. V lost 0 bases and J lost 5; bases outside the gene matches: 4. Germline CDR1 is SGHVS and CDR2 is FQNEAQ. CDR3 size: 15 residues. CDR3 DNA: TGTGCCAGCAGCTTAGCGGGGACTAAAAACAATGAGCAGTTCTTC. It yields the protein CASSLAGTKNNEQFF.

This clone has just one count. The V gene is TRBV19, the J gene TRBJ1-1; 10 nucleotides agree with TRBD1. Germline V gene lookup returns CDR1 LNHDA and CDR2 SQIVND (reference sequence). V trimming: 4 bases; J trimming: 0 bases; junction bases outside the gene matches: 8. The CDR3 runs to 17 residues. The CDR3 DNA reads TGTGCCAGTAGTAGAGGGACAGGGGATTTTATGAACACTGAAGCTTTCTTT. Amino acids: CASSRGTGDFMNTEAFF.

V is TRBV4-1 and J is TRBJ2-3; 14 nucleotides line up with TRBD2. The V and J ends lost 0 bases and 6 bases, in that order; junction bases with no gene match: 5. The CDR3 runs to 17 residues. The germline CDR1 and CDR2 sequences are MGHRA and YSYEKL. CDR3 coding DNA: TGCGCCAGCAGCCAAGATGCGGGACTAGCGGGGGAGGATACGCAGTATTTT. It codes for CASSQDAGLAGEDTQYF.

This clone was observed once. The chain links TRBV2 to TRBJ1-5; D gene ambiguous. This CDR3 region has 13 residues. Per the germline V gene, CDR1 is SNHLY and CDR2 is FYNNEI. Trimming left V 4 bases short and J 0 bases short, with 4 bases between. The CDR3 region is CASSAISNQPQHF. As DNA, the CDR3 is TGTGCCAGCAGTGCCATTAGCAATCAGCCCCAGCATTTT.

In this sample, this clone turned up once. This chain links TRBV11-2 with TRBJ1-2; a possible D gene is TRBD1 (6 bases). This CDR3 is built from 15 residues. Trimming left V 1 base short and J 3 bases short, with 12 bases between. The V gene's germline CDR1 is SGHAT and CDR2 FQNNGV. The chain's CDR3 is CASSLAVGGHYGYTF. DNA of the CDR3: TGTGCCAGCAGCTTAGCGGTCGGGGGGCACTATGGCTACACCTTC.

The rearrangement joins TRBV6-5 to TRBJ1-5, with 9 positions matching TRBD1. CDR1 is MNHEY and CDR2 is SVGAGI in the germline V gene. The CDR3 is made up of 15 amino acids. V shed 7 bases, J shed 2 bases, and the junction held 6 bases outside the gene matches. The CDR3 region has the DNA TGTGCCAGCACCGTACAGGGGGCAGGCAATCAGCCCCAGCATTTT. Its translation: CASTVQGAGNQPQHF.

Written as DNA, the CDR3 is TGTGCCAGCAGCCGGGAGGTTGGCTACACCTTC. Its translation is CASSREVGYTF. The chain couples TRBV7-9 to TRBJ1-2, with unresolved D. The germline V gene encodes CDR1 SEHNR and CDR2 FQNEAQ (reference sequence). This CDR3 has 11 amino acids. Trimming removed 5 bases at V and 7 bases at J, with 8 bases between.